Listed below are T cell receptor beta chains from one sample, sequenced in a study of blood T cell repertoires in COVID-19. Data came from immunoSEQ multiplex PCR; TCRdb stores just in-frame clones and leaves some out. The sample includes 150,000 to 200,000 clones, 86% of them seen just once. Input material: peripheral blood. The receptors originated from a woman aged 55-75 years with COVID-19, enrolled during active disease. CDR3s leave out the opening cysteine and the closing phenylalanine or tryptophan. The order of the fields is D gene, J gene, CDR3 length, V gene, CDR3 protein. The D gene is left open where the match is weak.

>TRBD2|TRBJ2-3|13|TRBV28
ASTLSGSPTDTQY
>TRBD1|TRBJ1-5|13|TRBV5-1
ASSKGTGQGQPQH
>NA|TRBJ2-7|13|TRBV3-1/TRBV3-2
ASSQNWDTSYEQY
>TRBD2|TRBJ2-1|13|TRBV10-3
ASHPGTSVSNEQF
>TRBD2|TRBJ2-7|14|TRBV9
ASSANPGLAGDEQY
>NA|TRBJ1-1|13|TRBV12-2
ASPHGEEGNTEAF
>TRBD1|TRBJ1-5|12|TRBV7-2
ASRRTGGLEPQH
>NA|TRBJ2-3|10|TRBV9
ASSIYSDTQY
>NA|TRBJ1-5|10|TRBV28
ASSAANQPQH
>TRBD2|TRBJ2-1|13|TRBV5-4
ASSRLAGGYNEQF
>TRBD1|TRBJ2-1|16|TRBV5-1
ASSLAVVGTGGRNEQF
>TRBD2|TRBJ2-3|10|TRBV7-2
ASRSGSDTQY
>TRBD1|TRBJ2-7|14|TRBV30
AWSVPGQGFSYEQY
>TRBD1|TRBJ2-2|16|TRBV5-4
ASSPQLWTGGNTGELF
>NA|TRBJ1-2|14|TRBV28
ASSLIGTGGDYGYT
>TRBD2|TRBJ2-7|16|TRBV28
ASSPRGAGGPSSYEQY
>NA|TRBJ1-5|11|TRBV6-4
ASSEGVGQPQH
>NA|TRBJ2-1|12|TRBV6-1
ASSEALKYYEQF
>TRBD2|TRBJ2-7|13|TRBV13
ASSFRREGRDEQY
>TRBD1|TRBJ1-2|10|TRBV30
AHRQGALGYT
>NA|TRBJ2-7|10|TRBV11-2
ASSLTSSEQY
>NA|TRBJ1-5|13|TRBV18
ASSPAHNGAQPQH